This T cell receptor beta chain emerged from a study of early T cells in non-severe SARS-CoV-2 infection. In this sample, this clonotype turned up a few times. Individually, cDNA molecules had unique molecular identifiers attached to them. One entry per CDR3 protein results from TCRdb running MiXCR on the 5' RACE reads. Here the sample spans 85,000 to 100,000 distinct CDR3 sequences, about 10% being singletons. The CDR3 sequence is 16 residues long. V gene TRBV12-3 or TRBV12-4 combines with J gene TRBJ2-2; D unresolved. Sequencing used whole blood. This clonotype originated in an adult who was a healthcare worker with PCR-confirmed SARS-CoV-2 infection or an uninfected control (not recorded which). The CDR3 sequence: CAAGTPVLSNTGELFF. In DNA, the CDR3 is TGTGCGGCTGGCACCCCCGTGTTGTCGAACACCGGGGAGCTGTTTTTT.